The 5 T cell receptor beta chains in this list originate from one sample, sequenced in a study of blood T cell repertoires in COVID-19. Measured with immunoSEQ multiplex PCR; TCRdb has only the in-frame clones, and not every one. The sample lists about 200,000 clones; 85% to 90% were seen once. Sequenced input: peripheral blood. These receptors were obtained from a man in his 60s with acute or convalescent COVID-19.

This clone was observed a single time. The V call is TRBV29-1, the J call TRBJ2-7, with D uncertain. The CDR3 extends over 11 amino acids. V lost 8 bases to trimming and J lost 0 bases, with 8 bases between them. Per the germline V gene, CDR1 is SQVTM and CDR2 is ANQGSEA. CDR3 loop: CSITVSYEQYF. CDR3 bases: TGCAGCATTACAGTCTCCTACGAGCAGTACTTC.

The chain couples TRBV7-8 to TRBJ2-1; possible D gene TRBD2, 6 bases. CDR3 length: 14 residues. With 3 bases removed from V and 5 bases from J, the gap between germline ends came to 11 bases. Germline V lookup: CDR1 SGHVS, CDR2 FQNEAQ. The CDR3 region has the DNA TGTGCCAGCAGCTTCCGGACTACCCACAATGAGCAGTTCTTC. The encoded protein is CASSFRTTHNEQFF.

In this sample, this clone turned up once. The CDR3 spells CASSLSRPGGHYEQYF. CDR3 DNA: TGTGCCAGCAGTTTATCGAGACCGGGGGGGCACTACGAGCAGTACTTC. V and J are TRBV27 and TRBJ2-7, with 8 positions matching TRBD2. In germline, CDR1 is MNHEY, CDR2 SMNVEV (reference sequence). The CDR3 covers 16 residues. Trimming at V came to 0 bases and at J to 3 bases, leaving 7 bases not matched to a gene.

This clone appeared once. The V call is TRBV5-4, the J call TRBJ1-3; 9 bases are shared with TRBD1. After removal of 4 bases from V and 2 bases from J, the junction contained 4 bases not matched to a gene. The CDR3 is 15 residues long. CDR1 is SGHNT, CDR2 YYREEE, per germline (reference sequence). This CDR3 reads CASSRDRGTGNTIYF. CDR3 bases: TGTGCCAGCAGCCGTGACAGGGGGACTGGAAACACCATATATTTT.

The chain links TRBV27 to TRBJ2-4; 8 bases line up with TRBD1. The CDR3 is made up of 16 amino acids. J was trimmed by 8 bases and V by 2 bases; bases with no gene match: 11. Germline CDR1 MNHEY, CDR2 SMNVEV (reference sequence). The CDR3 reads CASSLARTGQGDIQYF. For the CDR3, the DNA is TGTGCCAGCAGTTTAGCGAGGACAGGGCAGGGGGACATTCAGTACTTC.